The T cell receptor beta chain under discussion was sequenced for a study of blood T cell repertoires in COVID-19. The repertoire was sequenced with immunoSEQ multiplex PCR; TCRdb's copy has only in-frame clones and lacks some. The sample consists of hundreds of thousands of clones, about nine tenths of them appearing once. Sequencing used peripheral blood. This receptor was identified in a man aged 40-49 years with acute or convalescent COVID-19.

CDR3 sequence reads: CASSIGLAPQHF. As DNA, the CDR3 is TGTGCCAGTAGTATAGGGCTGGCGCCCCAGCATTTT. The rearrangement links TRBV19 to TRBJ1-5; no firm D call. The CDR3 spans 12 residues. The V gene's germline CDR1 is LNHDA and CDR2 SQIVND (reference sequence). V lost 1 base to trimming and J lost 9 bases, with 7 bases between them.